Listed below are T cell receptor beta chains from one sample, sequenced in a study of cytomegalovirus exposure and HLA in healthy donors. Here immunoSEQ multiplex PCR was the method, and the copy in TCRdb shows in-frame clones only, minus some. The sample has under 150,000 clones, over 60% seen once. Sample: PBMCs. The receptors originated from a man aged 30 to 45 in good health and CMV-seronegative. CDR3s include the opening cysteine and the closing phenylalanine or tryptophan. D genes are given only for firm matches. Clone size appears in some rows only: once, few, many, or a class for an expanded clone.

D gene	V gene	J gene	clone size	CDR3 DNA	CDR3 protein
NA	TRBV9	TRBJ1-6	NA	TGTGCCAGCAGCGTAGGGGGAGGACCCCTCCACTTT	CASSVGGGPLHF
NA	TRBV29-1	TRBJ1-6	NA	TGCAGCGTCAGACAGGACCAGGGCTCACCCCTCCACTTT	CSVRQDQGSPLHF
TRBD1	TRBV18	TRBJ1-3	NA	TGTGCCAGCTCTCCCAGCAGACAGGGGAGCTCTGGAAACACCATATATTTT	CASSPSRQGSSGNTIYF
TRBD2	TRBV6-1	TRBJ2-7	NA	TGTGCCAGCAGTGAAGCCCCCGCGGGAGTGGGGCTCGAGCAGTACTTC	CASSEAPAGVGLEQYF
NA	TRBV11-2	TRBJ2-5	NA	TGTGCCAGCAGCTTGGGCAGTGGGACCCAGTACTTC	CASSLGSGTQYF
NA	TRBV28	TRBJ1-1	NA	TGTGCCAGCAGGGGGGGGACGGTGAACACTGAAGCTTTCTTT	CASRGGTVNTEAFF
NA	TRBV10-3	TRBJ1-1	NA	TGTGCCATCAGAGATCAGAACATGAACACTGAAGCTTTCTTT	CAIRDQNMNTEAFF
NA	TRBV4-1	TRBJ1-1	few	TGCGCCAGCAGCCAAGTCGGAAGAGGTCCGAAGGATGAAGCTTTCTTT	CASSQVGRGPKDEAFF
TRBD2	TRBV4-2	TRBJ2-1	NA	TGTGCCAGCAGCCAAGGGACTAGCGGGGACTCCTACAATGAGCAGTTCTTC	CASSQGTSGDSYNEQFF
TRBD1	TRBV2	TRBJ1-5	NA	TGTGCCAGCAGTGTCGAAACAGGGGCCCATCAGCCCCAGCATTTT	CASSVETGAHQPQHF
NA	TRBV7-2	TRBJ1-6	NA	TGTGCCAGCAGCTTAGGGGGAGGGAGTAATTCACCCCTCCACTTT	CASSLGGGSNSPLHF
NA	TRBV6-5	TRBJ2-1	NA	TGTGCCAGCAGTCTCACGGACCTGCGGGATGAGCAGTTCTTC	CASSLTDLRDEQFF
TRBD2	TRBV12-5	TRBJ2-2	NA	TGTGCTAGTGGACCGGGACTAGCGGGCACAACCGGGGAGCTGTTTTTT	CASGPGLAGTTGELFF
NA	TRBV28	TRBJ1-2	NA	TGTGCCAGCTCCGTTGGGAGGGCCTTGGTGGGCTACACCTTC	CASSVGRALVGYTF